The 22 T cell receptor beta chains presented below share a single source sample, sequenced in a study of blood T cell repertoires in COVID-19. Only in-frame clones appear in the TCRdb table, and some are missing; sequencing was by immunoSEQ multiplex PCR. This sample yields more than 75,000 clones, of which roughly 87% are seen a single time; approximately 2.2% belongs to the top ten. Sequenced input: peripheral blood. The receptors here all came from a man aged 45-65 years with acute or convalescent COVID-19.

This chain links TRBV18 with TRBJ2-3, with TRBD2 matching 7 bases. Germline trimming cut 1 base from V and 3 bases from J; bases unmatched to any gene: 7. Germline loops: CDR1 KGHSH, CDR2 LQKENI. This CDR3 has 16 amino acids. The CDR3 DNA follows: TGTGCCAGCTCACCACAGAACGGGAGGAGGACAGATACGCAGTATTTT. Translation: CASSPQNGRRTDTQYF.

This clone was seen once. The CDR3 coding sequence is TGCGCCAGCAGCATTGCAGGGGGCTATGGAAACACCATATATTTT. It is translated as CASSIAGGYGNTIYF. V and J are TRBV5-1 and TRBJ1-3; 8 bases agree with TRBD1. Germline V gene data show CDR1 as SGHRS and CDR2 as YFSETQ. V shed 4 bases and J 3 bases; nucleotides not matched to a gene: 6. The CDR3 loop spans 15 amino acids.

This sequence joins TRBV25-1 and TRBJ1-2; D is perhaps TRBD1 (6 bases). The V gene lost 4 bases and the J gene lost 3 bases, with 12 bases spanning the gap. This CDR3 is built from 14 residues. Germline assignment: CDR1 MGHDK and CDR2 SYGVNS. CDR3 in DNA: TGTGCCAGCAGTGGGGTCACAGGGTACTATGGCTACACCTTC. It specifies CASSGVTGYYGYTF.

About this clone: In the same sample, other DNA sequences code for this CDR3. This CDR3 is CASSGGGQSPLHF. In DNA, the CDR3 is TGTGCCAGCAGCGGCGGAGGACAGTCACCCCTCCACTTT. This chain uses TRBV9 with TRBJ1-6; D possibly corresponds to TRBD1 (6 bases). This CDR3 is 13 amino acids long. V lost 3 bases and J lost 10, with 11 bases in between. Germline V gives CDR1 SGDLS, CDR2 YYNGEE.

The CDR3 loop is CASSSVGASNQPQHF. Written as DNA, the CDR3 is TGTGCCAGTAGTAGCGTCGGAGCTAGCAATCAGCCCCAGCATTTT. The genes are TRBV19 and TRBJ1-5; no clear D. The germline gives CDR1 LNHDA, CDR2 SQIVND (reference sequence). CDR3 length equals 15 residues. Trimming took 4 bases from V and 0 from J, leaving 10 bases between them.

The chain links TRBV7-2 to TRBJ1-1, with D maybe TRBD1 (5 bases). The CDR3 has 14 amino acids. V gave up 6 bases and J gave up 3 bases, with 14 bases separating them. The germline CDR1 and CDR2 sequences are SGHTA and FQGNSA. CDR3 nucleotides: TGTGCCAGCAGTTCAAGGTGGGGGGACACTGAAGCTTTCTTT. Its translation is CASSSRWGDTEAFF.

The CDR3 DNA reads as TGTGCCAGCAGCCGGGACAGAGTAGACAATGAGCAGTTCTTC. This translates into CASSRDRVDNEQFF. This rearrangement joins TRBV7-6 to TRBJ2-1, with 7 bases lining up with TRBD1. Germline V CDR1 and CDR2: SGHVS, FNYEAQ. The CDR3 is made up of 14 amino acids. The V and J ends lost 5 bases and 5 bases, in that order; junction bases with no gene match: 6.

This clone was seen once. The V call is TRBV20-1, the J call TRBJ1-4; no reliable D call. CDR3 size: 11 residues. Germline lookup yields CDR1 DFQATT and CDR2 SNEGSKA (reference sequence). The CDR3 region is CSGKSNEKLFF. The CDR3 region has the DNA TGCAGCGGGAAGTCTAATGAAAAACTGTTTTTT.

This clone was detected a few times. CDR3 sequence reads: CAISVGLAETYEQYF. The CDR3 coding sequence is TGTGCCATCAGTGTAGGGCTAGCGGAGACCTACGAGCAGTACTTC. V and J are TRBV10-3 and TRBJ2-7; 7 positions agree with TRBD2. This CDR3 region has 15 residues. CDR1 ENHRY and CDR2 SYGVKD come from the germline V gene. Losses at the gene ends were 4 bases for V and 2 bases for J; bases not matched to a gene: 8.

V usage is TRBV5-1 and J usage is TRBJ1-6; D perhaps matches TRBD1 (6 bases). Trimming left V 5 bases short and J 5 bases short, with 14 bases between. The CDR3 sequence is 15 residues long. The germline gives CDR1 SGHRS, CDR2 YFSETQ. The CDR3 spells CASSPRGGNNSPLHF. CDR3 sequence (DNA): TGCGCCAGCAGTCCGAGGGGGGGTAATAATTCACCCCTCCACTTT.

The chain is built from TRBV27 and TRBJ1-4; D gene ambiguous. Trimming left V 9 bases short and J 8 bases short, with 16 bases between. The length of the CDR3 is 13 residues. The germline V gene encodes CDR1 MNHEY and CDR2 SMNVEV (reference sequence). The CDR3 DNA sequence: TGTGCCAGTAGACGGACCCGGGAGGAAAAACTGTTTTTT. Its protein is CASRRTREEKLFF.

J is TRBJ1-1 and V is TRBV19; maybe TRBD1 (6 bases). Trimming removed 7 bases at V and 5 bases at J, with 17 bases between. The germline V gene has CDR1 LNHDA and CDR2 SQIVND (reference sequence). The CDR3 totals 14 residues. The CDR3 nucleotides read TGTGCCAGTACCTCCCCAGGGGTTGGGACTGAAGCTTTCTTT. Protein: CASTSPGVGTEAFF.

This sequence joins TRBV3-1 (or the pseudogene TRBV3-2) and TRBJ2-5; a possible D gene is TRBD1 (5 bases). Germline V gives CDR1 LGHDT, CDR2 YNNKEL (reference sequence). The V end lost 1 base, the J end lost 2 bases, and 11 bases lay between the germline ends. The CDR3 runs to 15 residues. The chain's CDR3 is CASSQGGLPQETQYF. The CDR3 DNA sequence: TGTGCCAGCAGCCAAGGGGGCCTACCTCAAGAGACCCAGTACTTC.

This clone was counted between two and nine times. This CDR3 is CASSQDREYGYTF. The CDR3 DNA reads TGTGCCAGTAGCCAAGACAGGGAGTATGGCTACACCTTC. The chain joins TRBV19 to TRBJ1-2; 7 bases map to TRBD1. Germline loops: CDR1 LNHDA, CDR2 SQIVND (reference sequence). After removal of 6 bases from V and 5 bases from J, the junction contained 6 bases not matched to a gene. CDR3 length: 13 residues.

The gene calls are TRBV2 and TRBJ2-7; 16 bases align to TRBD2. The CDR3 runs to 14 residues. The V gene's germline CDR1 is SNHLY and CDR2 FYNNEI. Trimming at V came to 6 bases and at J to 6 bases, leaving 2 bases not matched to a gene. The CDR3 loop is CASRGLAGGGEQYF. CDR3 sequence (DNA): TGTGCCAGCAGGGGACTAGCGGGAGGGGGCGAGCAGTACTTC.

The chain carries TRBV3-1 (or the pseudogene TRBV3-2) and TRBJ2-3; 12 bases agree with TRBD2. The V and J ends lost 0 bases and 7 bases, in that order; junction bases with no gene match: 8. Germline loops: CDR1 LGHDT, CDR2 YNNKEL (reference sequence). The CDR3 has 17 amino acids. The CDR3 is CASSQDTASGGVNTQYF. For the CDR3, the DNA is TGTGCCAGCAGCCAAGATACGGCTAGCGGGGGGGTAAATACGCAGTATTTT.

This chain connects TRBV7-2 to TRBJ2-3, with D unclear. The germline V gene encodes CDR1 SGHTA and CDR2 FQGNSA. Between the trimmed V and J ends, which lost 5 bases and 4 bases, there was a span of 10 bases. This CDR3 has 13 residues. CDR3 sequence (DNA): TGTGCCAGCAGCGTTAACACCCCAGATACGCAGTATTTT. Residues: CASSVNTPDTQYF.

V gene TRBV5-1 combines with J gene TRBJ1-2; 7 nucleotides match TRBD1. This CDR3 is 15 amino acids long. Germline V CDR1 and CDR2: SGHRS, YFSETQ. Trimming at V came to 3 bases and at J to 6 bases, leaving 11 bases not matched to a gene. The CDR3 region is CASSSTGLASNGYTF. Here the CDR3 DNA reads TGCGCCAGCAGCTCGACAGGGTTGGCCTCCAATGGCTACACCTTC.

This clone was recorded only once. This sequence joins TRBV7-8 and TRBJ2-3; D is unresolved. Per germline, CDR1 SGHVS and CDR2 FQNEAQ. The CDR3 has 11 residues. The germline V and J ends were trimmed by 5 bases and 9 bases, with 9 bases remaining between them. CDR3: CASSPLTTQYF. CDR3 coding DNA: TGTGCCAGCAGCCCTCTTACAACGCAGTATTTT. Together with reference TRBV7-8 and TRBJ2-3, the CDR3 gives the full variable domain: GAGVSQSPRYKVAKRGQDVALRCDPISGHVSLFWYQQALGQGPEFLTYFQNEAQLDKSGLPSDRFFAERPEGSVSTLKIQRTQQEDSAVYLCASSPLTTQYFGPGTRLTVL.

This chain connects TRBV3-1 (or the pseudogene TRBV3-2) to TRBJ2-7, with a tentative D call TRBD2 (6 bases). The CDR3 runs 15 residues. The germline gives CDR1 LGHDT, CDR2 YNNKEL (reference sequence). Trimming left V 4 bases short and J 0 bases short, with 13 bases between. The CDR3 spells CASSLRGLGSYEQYF. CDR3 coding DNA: TGTGCCAGCAGCCTCCGGGGACTGGGCTCCTACGAGCAGTACTTC.

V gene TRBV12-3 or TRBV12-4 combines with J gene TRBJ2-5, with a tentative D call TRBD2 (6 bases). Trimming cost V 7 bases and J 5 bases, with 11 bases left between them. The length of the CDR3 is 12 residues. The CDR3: CASTLSGETQYF. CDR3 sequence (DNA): TGTGCCAGCACCTTAAGCGGGGAGACCCAGTACTTC.

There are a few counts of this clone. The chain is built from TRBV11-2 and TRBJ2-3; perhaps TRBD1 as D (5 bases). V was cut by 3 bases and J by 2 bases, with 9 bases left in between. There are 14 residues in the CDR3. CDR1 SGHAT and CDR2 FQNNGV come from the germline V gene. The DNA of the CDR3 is TGTGCCAGCAGCTTTCTCAGGGTCACAGATACGCAGTATTTT. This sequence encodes CASSFLRVTDTQYF.